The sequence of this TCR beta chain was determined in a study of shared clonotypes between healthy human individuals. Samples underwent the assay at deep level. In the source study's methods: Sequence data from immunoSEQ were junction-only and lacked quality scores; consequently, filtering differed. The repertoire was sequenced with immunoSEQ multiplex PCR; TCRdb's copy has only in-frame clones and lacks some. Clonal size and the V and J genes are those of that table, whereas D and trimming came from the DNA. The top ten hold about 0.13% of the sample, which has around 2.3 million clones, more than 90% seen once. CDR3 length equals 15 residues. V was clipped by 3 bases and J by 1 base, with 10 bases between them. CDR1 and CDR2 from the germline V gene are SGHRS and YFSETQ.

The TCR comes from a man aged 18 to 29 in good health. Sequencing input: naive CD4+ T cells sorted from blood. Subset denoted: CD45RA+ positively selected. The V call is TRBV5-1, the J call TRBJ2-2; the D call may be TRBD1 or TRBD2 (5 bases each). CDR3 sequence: CASSSGAGNTGELFF. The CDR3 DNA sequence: TGCGCCAGCAGCTCCGGGGCAGGGAACACCGGGGAGCTGTTTTTT.